Listed here is a single TCR beta chain. The Seattle patients joined while their infection was active and were tracked longitudinally afterward. In the original workflow: It was from reference gene primer amplification that nucleated cell counts were estimated. Sequenced by immunoSEQ multiplex PCR; TCRdb stores in-frame clones only, minus some. V and J calls plus clone size are reproduced from that table; the DNA served to infer D and trimming. Of fewer than 700,000 clones listed, roughly 91% are singletons. The sample originates from a study of blood T cell repertoires in COVID-19. Study details: Both acute and convalescent COVID-19 samples were obtained from the United States, Italy and Spain. Sample material is recorded as cDNA or gDNA derived from T cells, B-cell-depleted T cells, or PBMCs.

The specimen sequenced was peripheral blood. This clonotype was obtained from a woman aged 45-65 years with COVID-19, enrolled during active disease.

DNA of the CDR3: TGTGCCAGCAGCCAAGTATTACAGGGGGCGGTCGGGGAGCTGTTTTTT. This encodes CASSQVLQGAVGELFF. The chain joins TRBV14 to TRBJ2-2, with 9 bases matching TRBD1. After removal of 1 base from V and 7 bases from J, the junction contained 7 bases not matched to a gene. The CDR3 loop spans 16 amino acids. Germline V CDR1 and CDR2: SGHDN, FVKESK.